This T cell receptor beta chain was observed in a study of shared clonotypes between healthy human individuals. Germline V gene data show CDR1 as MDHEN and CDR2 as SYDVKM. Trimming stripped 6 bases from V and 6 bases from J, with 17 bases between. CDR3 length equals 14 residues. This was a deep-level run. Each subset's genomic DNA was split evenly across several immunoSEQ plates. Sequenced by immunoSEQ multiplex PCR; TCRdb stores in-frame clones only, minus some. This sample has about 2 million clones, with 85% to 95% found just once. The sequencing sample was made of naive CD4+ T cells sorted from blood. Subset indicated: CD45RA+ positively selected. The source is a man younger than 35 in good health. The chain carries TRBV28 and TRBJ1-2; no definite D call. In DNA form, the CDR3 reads TGTGCCAGCAGCAGCACGGGCCAACGAGATGGCTACACCTTC. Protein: CASSSTGQRDGYTF.